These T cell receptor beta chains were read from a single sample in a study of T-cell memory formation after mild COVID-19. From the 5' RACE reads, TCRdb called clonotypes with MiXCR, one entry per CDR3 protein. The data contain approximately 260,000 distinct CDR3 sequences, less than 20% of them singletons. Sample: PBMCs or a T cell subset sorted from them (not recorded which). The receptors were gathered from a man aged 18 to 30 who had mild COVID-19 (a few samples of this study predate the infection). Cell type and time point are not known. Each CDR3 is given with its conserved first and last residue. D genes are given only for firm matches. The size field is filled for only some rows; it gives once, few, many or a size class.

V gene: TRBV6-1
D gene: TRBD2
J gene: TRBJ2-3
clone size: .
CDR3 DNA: TGTGCCAGCAGTGGCGTATTAGCGGGGGGACAGTATTTT
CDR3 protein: CASSGVLAGGQYF

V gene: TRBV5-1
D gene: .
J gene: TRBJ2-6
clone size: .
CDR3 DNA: TGCGCCAGCAGCTTGGAACCCTCTGGGGCCAACGTCCTGACTTTC
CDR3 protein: CASSLEPSGANVLTF

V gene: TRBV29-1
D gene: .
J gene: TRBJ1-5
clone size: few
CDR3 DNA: TGCAGCGTTGAAGATGGGTGGAATCAGCCCCAGCATTTT
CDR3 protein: CSVEDGWNQPQHF

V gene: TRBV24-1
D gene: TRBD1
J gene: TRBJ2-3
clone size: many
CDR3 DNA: TGTGCCACCGAGGGACAGAAGGATACGCAGTATTTT
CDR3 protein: CATEGQKDTQYF

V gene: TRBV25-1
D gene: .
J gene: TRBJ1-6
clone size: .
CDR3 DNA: TGTGCCAGCATTCCCTTGGGGTCGAGCTCCTATAATTCACCCCTCCACTTT
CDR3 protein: CASIPLGSSSYNSPLHF

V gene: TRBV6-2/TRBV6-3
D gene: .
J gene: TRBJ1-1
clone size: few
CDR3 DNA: TGTGCCAGCAGTTACCCATACAGGGCGAAGAACACTGAAGCTTTCTTT
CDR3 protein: CASSYPYRAKNTEAFF

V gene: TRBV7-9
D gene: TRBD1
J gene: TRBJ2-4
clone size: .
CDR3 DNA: TGTGCCAGCAGCCCCCACAGGGGATTTTCAAACATTCAGTACTTC
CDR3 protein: CASSPHRGFSNIQYF

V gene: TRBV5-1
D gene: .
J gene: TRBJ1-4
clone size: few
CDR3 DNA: TGCGCCAGCAGCCAAAGAGGGTTTTGGGATGAAAAACTGTTTTTT
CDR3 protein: CASSQRGFWDEKLFF

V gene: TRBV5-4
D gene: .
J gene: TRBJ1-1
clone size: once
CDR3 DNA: TGTGCCAGCAGCCCACCGATAATGGGACCGAACACTGAAGCTTTCTTT
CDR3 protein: CASSPPIMGPNTEAFF

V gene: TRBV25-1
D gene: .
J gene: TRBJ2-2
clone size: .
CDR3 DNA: TGTGCCAGCAGTGGAAACAGGGACAACACCGGGGAGCTGTTTTTT
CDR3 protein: CASSGNRDNTGELFF

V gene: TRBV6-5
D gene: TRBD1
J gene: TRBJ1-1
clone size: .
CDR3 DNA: TGTGCCAGCAGTTTCCTCGGACAGGGGGCGAACACTGAAGCTTTCTTT
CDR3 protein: CASSFLGQGANTEAFF

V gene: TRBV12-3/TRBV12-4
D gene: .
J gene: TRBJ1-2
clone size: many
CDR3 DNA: TGTGCCAGCAGTCCATCCGGACTCTATGGCTACACCTTC
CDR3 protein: CASSPSGLYGYTF

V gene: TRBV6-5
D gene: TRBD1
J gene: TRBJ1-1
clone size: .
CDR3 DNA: TGTGCCAGCAGCCGTAGACAGGGGGCAACTGAAGCTTTCTTT
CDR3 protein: CASSRRQGATEAFF

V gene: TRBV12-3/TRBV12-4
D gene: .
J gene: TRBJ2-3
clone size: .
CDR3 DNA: TGTGCCAGAACAGATCCCAGGGAGTCGAACGAAACGCAGTATTTT
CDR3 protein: CARTDPRESNETQYF

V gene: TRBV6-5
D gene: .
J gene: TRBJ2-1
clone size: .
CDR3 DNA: TGTGCCAGCAGTTGGGGGTTCGCGCAGTTCTTC
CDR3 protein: CASSWGFAQFF

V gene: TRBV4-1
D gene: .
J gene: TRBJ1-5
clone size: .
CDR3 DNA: TGCGCCAGCAGCCTGACTCGGGCCGATCAGCCCCAGCATTTT
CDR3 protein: CASSLTRADQPQHF